The source of this T cell receptor (beta chain) is a study of CD8 T cells in ankylosing spondylitis. General observations from the study: Characteristic, it appeared, of ankylosing spondylitis blood was a TCR beta motif of fewer than 10 highly homologous variants.

TCRdb used MiXCR to reprocess the 5' RACE reads, holding one entry per CDR3 protein. This sample has some 450,000 distinct CDR3 sequences, with 17% found just once. Concerning this clonotype itself: Its antigen remains unknown.

In germline, CDR1 is LGHNA, CDR2 YNFKEQ. The CDR3 totals 14 residues. Germline trimming cut 4 bases from V and 3 bases from J; bases unmatched to any gene: 3. The receptor was isolated from a male donor with ankylosing spondylitis. The sample was blood, either unsorted or a sorted T cell fraction (not recorded which). The V and J genes are TRBV4-2 and TRBJ1-5; 7 bases align to TRBD1. In DNA form, the CDR3 reads TGTGCCAGCAGCCCGGAGGGGGCCAATCAGCCCCAGCATTTT. Residues: CASSPEGANQPQHF.